The clone carrying this TCR beta chain has just one count. Between the trimmed V and J ends, which lost 5 bases and 0 bases, there was a span of 10 bases. The CDR3 has 14 amino acids. Germline V lookup: CDR1 SGHVS, CDR2 FQNEAQ. The data stem from a study of OX40 agonist ivuxolimab in advanced cancers. Across the whole study: Participants averaged approximately 65 years of age (range about 23 to 79) and were 75% to 90% male.

Libraries were prepared by immunoSEQ multiplex PCR; TCRdb keeps only in-frame clonotypes and omits some of them. The sample has almost 50,000 clones; 80% to 90% are singletons. The chain employs TRBV7-8 and TRBJ1-1; a weak D match, TRBD1 (6 bases). The sequence was collected from an adult with an advanced solid tumor such as melanoma, head and neck, liver or kidney cancer. Sample: CD4+ or CD8+ T cells sorted from blood, taken in a trial of the OX40 agonist ivuxolimab. CDR3 DNA sequence: TGTGCCAGCAGCCGCCGGGACATGAACACTGAAGCTTTCTTT. This gives the protein CASSRRDMNTEAFF.